These 8 T cell receptor beta chains originate from one sample sequenced in a study of memory CD4+ T cells and cytomegalovirus serostatus. Single viable CD3+CD4+CD8-CD45RO+ cells were sorted as the memory CD4+ T cells. Sequencing was performed with immunoSEQ multiplex PCR; in TCRdb, only in-frame clones are kept and a portion is missing. Of 50,000 to 75,000 clones listed, approximately 78% are singletons. Source material: memory CD4+ T cells from blood. The receptors come from an adult in good health and CMV-seronegative.

The J gene is TRBJ2-7, the V gene TRBV5-1; 10 bases are a match to TRBD2. CDR3 length equals 15 residues. Per the germline V gene, CDR1 is SGHRS and CDR2 is YFSETQ. Unmatched junction bases numbered 3, after V lost 0 bases and J lost 3 bases. CDR3 sequence reads: CASSLVLAGDYEQYF. The CDR3, as DNA: TGCGCCAGCAGCTTGGTTCTAGCGGGAGACTACGAGCAGTACTTC.

This clone occurred once. J is TRBJ1-1 and V is TRBV18; 8 bases are shared with TRBD1. The V gene's germline CDR1 is KGHSH and CDR2 LQKENI. This CDR3 is built from 15 residues. J gave up 6 bases and V 2 bases, and 8 bases lay outside the gene matches. The CDR3, as DNA: TGTGCCAGCTCACCAGGACAGGGAGGGATCTCTGAAGCTTTCTTT. Translated, it gives CASSPGQGGISEAFF. The full variable domain, rest sourced from reference TRBV18 and TRBJ1-1, is NAGVMQNPRHLVRRRGQEARLRCSPMKGHSHVYWYRQLPEEGLKFMVYLQKENIIDESGMPKERFSAEFPKEGPSILRIQQVVRGDSAAYFCASSPGQGGISEAFFGQGTRLTVV.

This clone was counted between two and nine times. This sequence joins TRBV30 and TRBJ1-1; possible D gene TRBD1, 5 bases. Germline CDR1 GTSNPN, CDR2 SVGIG (reference sequence). This CDR3 has 12 residues. V dropped 7 bases and J dropped 5 bases, with 14 bases sitting between them. The DNA of the CDR3 is TGTGCCTCAACTGCAGGGTGGACTGAAGCTTTCTTT. This gives the protein CASTAGWTEAFF.

The chain's CDR3 is CASISDGREAFF. The CDR3 DNA sequence: TGTGCCAGCATTTCGGACGGACGTGAAGCTTTCTTT. V usage is TRBV6-1 and J usage is TRBJ1-1; D gene ambiguous. The CDR3 has 12 amino acids. Trimming stripped 7 bases from V and 7 bases from J, with 13 bases between. Per germline, CDR1 MNHNS and CDR2 SASEGT.

The chain has TRBV5-8 and TRBJ2-7, with D perhaps TRBD1 or TRBD2 (5 bases each). The CDR3 loop spans 13 amino acids. Trimming stripped 4 bases from V and 4 bases from J, with 12 bases between. Germline V gene sequence: CDR1 SGHTS, CDR2 YDEGEE. CDR3 sequence: CASSRDPLYEQYF. CDR3 nucleotides: TGTGCCAGCAGCCGGGACCCTTTATACGAGCAGTACTTC.

The rearrangement uses TRBV28 and TRBJ2-7; no clear D gene. This CDR3 spans 11 amino acids. Trimming left V 5 bases short and J 7 bases short, with 9 bases between. Germline values: CDR1 MDHEN, CDR2 SYDVKM. CDR3 loop: CASSTSREQYF. The CDR3 DNA sequence: TGTGCCAGCAGTACCTCCCGGGAGCAGTACTTC.

The rearrangement links TRBV19 to TRBJ2-7, with TRBD2 identical over 8 bases. Germline V gives CDR1 LNHDA, CDR2 SQIVND (reference sequence). The CDR3 runs 15 residues. Losses at the gene ends were 6 bases for V and 3 bases for J; bases not matched to a gene: 10. The CDR3 loop is CASSLGGGGYYEQYF. DNA for the CDR3: TGTGCCAGTAGCCTCGGGGGGGGTGGCTACTACGAGCAGTACTTC.

The chain combines TRBV19 with TRBJ2-3; D is possibly TRBD1 (6 bases). Germline V gene data show CDR1 as LNHDA and CDR2 as SQIVND (reference sequence). This CDR3 is 13 amino acids long. The ends were cut back, 6 bases at V and 3 bases at J, with 10 bases in the middle. The CDR3 protein is CASRRGKTDTQYF. DNA for the CDR3: TGTGCCAGTAGAAGGGGGAAAACAGATACGCAGTATTTT.